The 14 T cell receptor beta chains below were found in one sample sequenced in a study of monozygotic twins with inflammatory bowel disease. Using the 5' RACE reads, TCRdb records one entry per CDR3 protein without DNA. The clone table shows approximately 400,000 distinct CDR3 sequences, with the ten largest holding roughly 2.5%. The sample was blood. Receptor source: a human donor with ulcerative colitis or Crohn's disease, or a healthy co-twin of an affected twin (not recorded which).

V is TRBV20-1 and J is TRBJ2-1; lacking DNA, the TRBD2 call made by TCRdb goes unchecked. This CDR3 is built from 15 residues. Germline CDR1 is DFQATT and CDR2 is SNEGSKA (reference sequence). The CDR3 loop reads CSARDRASGAVEQFF.

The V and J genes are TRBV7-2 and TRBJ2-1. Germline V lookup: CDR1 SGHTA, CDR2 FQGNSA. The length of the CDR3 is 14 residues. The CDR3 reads CASRLTVSYNEQFF.

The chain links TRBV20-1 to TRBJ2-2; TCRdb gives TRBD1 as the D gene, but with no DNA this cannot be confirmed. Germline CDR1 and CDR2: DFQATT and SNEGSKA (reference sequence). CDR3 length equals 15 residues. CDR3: CSARAPGSNTGELFF.

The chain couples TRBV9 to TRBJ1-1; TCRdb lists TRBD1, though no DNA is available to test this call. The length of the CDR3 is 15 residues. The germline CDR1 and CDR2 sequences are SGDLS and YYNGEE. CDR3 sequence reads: CASSGRQYEAAEAFF. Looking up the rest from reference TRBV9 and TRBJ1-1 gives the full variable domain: DSGVTQTPKHLITATGQRVTLRCSPRSGDLSVYWYQQSLDQGLQFLIQYYNGEERAKGNILERFSAQQFPDLHSELNLSSLELGDSALYFCASSGRQYEAAEAFFGQGTRLTVV.

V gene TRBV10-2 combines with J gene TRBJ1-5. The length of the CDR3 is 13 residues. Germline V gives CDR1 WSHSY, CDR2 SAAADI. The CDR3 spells CASTEGSNQPQHF.

CDR3 sequence: CAWSVESFQPQHF. The gene calls are TRBV30 and TRBJ1-5. Germline CDR1 GTSNPN, CDR2 SVGIG (reference sequence). This CDR3 is built from 13 residues.

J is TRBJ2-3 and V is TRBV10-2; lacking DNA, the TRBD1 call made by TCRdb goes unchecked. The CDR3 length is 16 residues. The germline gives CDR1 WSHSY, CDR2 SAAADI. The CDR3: CASSEGGLVSGDTQYF.

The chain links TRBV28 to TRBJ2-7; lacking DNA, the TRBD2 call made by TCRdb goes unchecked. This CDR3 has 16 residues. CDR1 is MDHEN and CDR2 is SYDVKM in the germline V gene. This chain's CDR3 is CASSETGLAGSYEQYF.

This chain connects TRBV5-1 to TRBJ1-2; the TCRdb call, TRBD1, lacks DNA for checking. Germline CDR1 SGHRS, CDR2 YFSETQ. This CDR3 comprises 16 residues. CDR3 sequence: CASSRDSNNPYYGYTF.

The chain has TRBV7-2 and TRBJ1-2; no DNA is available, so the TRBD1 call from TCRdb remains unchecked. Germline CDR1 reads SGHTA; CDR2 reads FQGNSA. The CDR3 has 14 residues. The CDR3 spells CASSPDGTVYGYTF.

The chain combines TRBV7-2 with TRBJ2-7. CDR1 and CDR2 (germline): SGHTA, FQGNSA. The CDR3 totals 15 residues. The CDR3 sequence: CASSLVGDNSYEQYF.

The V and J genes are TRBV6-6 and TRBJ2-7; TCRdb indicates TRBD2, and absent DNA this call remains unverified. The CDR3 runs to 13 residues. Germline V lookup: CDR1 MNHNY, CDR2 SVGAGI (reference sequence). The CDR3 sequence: CASRTSGGYEQYF.

The CDR3 protein is CASSLGGDRNTEAFF. The J gene is TRBJ1-1, the V gene TRBV12-3 or TRBV12-4; TCRdb outputs TRBD1, but without DNA this stays unchecked. This CDR3 contains 15 residues.

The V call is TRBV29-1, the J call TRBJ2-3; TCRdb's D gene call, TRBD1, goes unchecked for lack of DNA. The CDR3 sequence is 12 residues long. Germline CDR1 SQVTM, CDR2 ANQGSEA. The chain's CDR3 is CSVPLGTDTQYF.